The 4 T cell receptor beta chains listed next were all sequenced from one sample in a study of cytomegalovirus exposure and HLA in healthy donors. The PCR ran on 60 Vbeta and 13 Jbeta primers. The table came from immunoSEQ multiplex PCR; TCRdb's copy has only in-frame clones and leaves some out. The data show 100,000 to 150,000 clones, 75% to 85% seen once. The specimen sequenced was PBMCs. These receptors all come from a man younger than 40 in good health and CMV-seropositive.

This clone came up once. A read error may produce the germline difference seen at one junction end. This chain joins TRBV4-1 and TRBJ2-7, with a tentative D call TRBD2 (6 bases). The CDR3 runs 14 residues. CDR1 is MGHRA and CDR2 is YSYEKL in the germline V gene. The CDR3 region has the DNA TGCGCCAGCAGCCACCGTGCCGGGACTCGGACCACGAACTTC. Its translation: CASSHRAGTRTTNF.

The rearrangement links TRBV6-5 to TRBJ1-3; 7 positions agree with TRBD1. The CDR3 runs 14 residues. The V gene end was trimmed by 2 bases and the J gene end by 2 bases; junction bases not matched to a gene: 0. Germline assignment: CDR1 MNHEY and CDR2 SVGAGI. Here the CDR3 DNA reads TGTGCCAGCAGTTACGGGACAGCTGGAAACACCATATATTTT. Its protein product is CASSYGTAGNTIYF.

The chain joins TRBV27 to TRBJ2-6; TRBD1 aligns across 7 bases. Germline-derived CDR1 and CDR2 are MNHEY and SMNVEV (reference sequence). V trimming: 4 bases; J trimming: 0 bases; junction bases outside the gene matches: 12. The CDR3 is 19 amino acids. CDR3 bases: TGTGCCAGCAGTTCCAACAGGGGAAGAGCTGGCTCTGGGGCCAACGTCCTGACTTTC. This gives the protein CASSSNRGRAGSGANVLTF.

The chain has TRBV13 and TRBJ1-2; TRBD1 matches 8 bases. The CDR3 totals 14 residues. With V trimmed by 5 bases and J by 1 base, 3 bases remained unmatched. Germline V gene sequence: CDR1 PRHDT, CDR2 FYEKMQ (reference sequence). CDR3 nucleotide sequence: TGTGCCAGCAGCGAACAGGGGGATAACTATGGCTACACCTTC. It codes for CASSEQGDNYGYTF.